Presented here are 13 T cell receptor beta chains from one specimen sequenced in a study of blood T cell repertoires in COVID-19. Generated by immunoSEQ multiplex PCR, the TCRdb table keeps only in-frame clones and is missing some. The sample has some 240,000 clones, around 84% seen once; the top ten hold about 13%. The sequenced sample was peripheral blood. The receptors originated from a human donor in a cohort sampled during active COVID-19.

The gene calls are TRBV7-9 and TRBJ1-4; 10 bases line up with TRBD1. In germline, CDR1 is SEHNR, CDR2 FQNEAQ (reference sequence). The CDR3 loop spans 15 amino acids. J was trimmed by 8 bases and V by 5 bases; bases with no gene match: 8. CDR3 DNA: TGTGCCAGCAGCCCAGGGACAGGGGTTAAGGAAAAACTGTTTTTT. This encodes CASSPGTGVKEKLFF.

J is TRBJ2-7 and V is TRBV7-2; 9 bases fit TRBD2. Germline CDR1 is SGHTA and CDR2 is FQGNSA. Trimming took 3 bases from V and 2 from J; bases not matched to a gene: 5. The CDR3 has 15 residues. CDR3 sequence (DNA): TGTGCCAGCAGCTTGGGCGGGGGGGAAACCTACGAGCAGTACTTC. It translates to CASSLGGGETYEQYF.

The genes are TRBV10-1 and TRBJ2-5; unclear D gene. Deletions cut 5 bases from V and 2 bases from J, with 3 bases between. CDR3 length: 11 amino acids. The germline V gene encodes CDR1 WNHNN and CDR2 SYGVQD (reference sequence). The CDR3 DNA reads TGCGCCAGCAGTACTCAAGAGACCCAGTACTTC. Protein: CASSTQETQYF.

V and J are TRBV5-1 and TRBJ2-3; weak D call: TRBD2 (6 bases). CDR3 length: 17 amino acids. V lost 4 bases and J 2 bases, leaving 20 bases between the germline ends. Germline V lookup: CDR1 SGHRS, CDR2 YFSETQ. This CDR3 is CASSLQGGTPYTDTQYF. The CDR3, as DNA: TGCGCCAGCAGCCTTCAGGGTGGGACTCCTTACACAGATACGCAGTATTTT.

The V and J genes are TRBV6-5 and TRBJ1-1; D gene unclear. Germline V gene lookup returns CDR1 MNHEY and CDR2 SVGAGI. V lost 4 bases, J lost 2 bases, and 14 bases lay in between. The CDR3 runs to 15 residues. The CDR3 is CASSSGPRENTEAFF. The CDR3 bases are TGTGCCAGCAGTTCCGGTCCGAGGGAAAACACTGAAGCTTTCTTT.

This chain uses TRBV19 with TRBJ1-1; D may be TRBD1 (5 bases). V lost 7 bases and J 4 bases, leaving 19 bases between the germline ends. The CDR3 consists of 15 residues. Germline V gene lookup returns CDR1 LNHDA and CDR2 SQIVND (reference sequence). The CDR3 DNA reads TGTGCCAGTATCCGAACAGGAATAGCCCTCACTGAAGCTTTCTTT. Translating gives CASIRTGIALTEAFF.

This clone has only a few counts. This chain connects TRBV2 to TRBJ2-5; 7 bases are a match to TRBD2. The CDR3 contains 13 residues. Germline-derived CDR1 and CDR2 are SNHLY and FYNNEI. After removal of 3 bases from V and 5 bases from J, the junction contained 3 bases not matched to a gene. The CDR3 coding sequence is TGTGCCAGCAGTGATTTACTAGCGGAGACCCAGTACTTC. It codes for CASSDLLAETQYF. The full variable domain, rest sourced from reference TRBV2 and TRBJ2-5, is EPEVTQTPSHQVTQMGQEVILRCVPISNHLYFYWYRQILGQKVEFLVSFYNNEISEKSEIFDDQFSVERPDGSNFTLKIRSTKLEDSAMYFCASSDLLAETQYFGPGTRLLVL.

The chain recombines TRBV2 with TRBJ2-7; the D gene is possibly TRBD2 (5 bases). Trimming removed 1 base at V and 1 base at J, with 8 bases between. Germline CDR1 is SNHLY and CDR2 is FYNNEI. The CDR3 sequence is 14 residues long. The DNA of the CDR3 is TGTGCCAGCAGTGAAGTGAGGGAATCCTACGAGCAGTACTTC. Protein product: CASSEVRESYEQYF.

The chain couples TRBV6-5 to TRBJ1-6, with D maybe TRBD1 (5 bases). The CDR3 spans 13 residues. Trimming took off 10 bases at V and 8 bases at J, with 15 bases between the two ends. The germline gives CDR1 MNHEY, CDR2 SVGAGI. The chain's CDR3 is CATMGGSDSPLHF. The CDR3, as DNA: TGTGCCACCATGGGGGGTTCGGATTCACCCCTCCACTTT.

CDR3 DNA sequence: TGCGCCAGCAGTGAGACAGGGGGGTACGAGCAGTACTTC. Its translation: CASSETGGYEQYF. The chain joins TRBV10-2 to TRBJ2-7; 8 bases are a match to TRBD1. Germline V gives CDR1 WSHSY, CDR2 SAAADI. Trimming cost V 2 bases and J 4 bases; bases outside gene matches: 1. The CDR3 is 13 residues long.

The chain recombines TRBV3-1 (or the pseudogene TRBV3-2) with TRBJ1-6, with D perhaps TRBD1 (5 bases). V was shortened by 5 bases and J by 9 bases, with 8 bases between the two germline ends. Germline lookup yields CDR1 LGHDT and CDR2 YNNKEL (reference sequence). The CDR3 consists of 12 residues. CDR3 sequence reads: CASSFQGSPLHF. Written as DNA, the CDR3 is TGTGCCAGCAGCTTTCAGGGTTCACCCCTCCACTTT.

This sequence joins TRBV7-6 and TRBJ2-7, with a tentative D call TRBD2 (5 bases). V gave up 1 base and J gave up 1 base, with 17 bases separating them. The CDR3 has 17 residues. In germline, CDR1 is SGHVS, CDR2 FNYEAQ. The chain's CDR3 is CASSLEAANTRSYEQYF. In DNA form, the CDR3 reads TGTGCCAGCAGCTTAGAAGCGGCAAACACTAGATCCTACGAGCAGTACTTC. The full variable domain, its missing parts supplied by reference TRBV7-6 and TRBJ2-7, is GAGVSQSPRYKVTKRGQDVALRCDPISGHVSLYWYRQALGQGPEFLTYFNYEAQQDKSGLPNDRFSAERPEGSISTLTIQRTEQRDSAMYRCASSLEAANTRSYEQYFGPGTRLTVT.

The chain employs TRBV30 and TRBJ2-3, with 10 bases identical to TRBD2. The germline V gene encodes CDR1 GTSNPN and CDR2 SVGIG (reference sequence). The junction had 10 bases not matched to a gene; V was cut back by 8 bases and J by 2 bases. The CDR3 has 15 amino acids. Here the CDR3 reads CARSGSGGNTDTQYF. In nucleotides, the CDR3 is TGTGCCCGGTCGGGTAGCGGGGGGAACACAGATACGCAGTATTTT. The full variable domain, its missing parts supplied by reference TRBV30 and TRBJ2-3, is SQTIHQWPATLVQPVGSPLSLECTVEGTSNPNLYWYRQAAGRGLQLLFYSVGIGQISSEVPQNLSASRPQDRQFILSSKKLLLSDSGFYLCARSGSGGNTDTQYFGPGTRLTVL.